This T cell receptor (beta chain) was sequenced for a study of cytomegalovirus exposure and HLA in healthy donors. Germline CDR1 LNHDA, CDR2 SQIVND (reference sequence). The CDR3 runs to 15 residues. The J segment lost 4 bases and the V segment lost 6 bases, leaving 11 bases of the junction unmatched. The sample holds one count of this clone. Antigen unknown. In the PCR, 60 Vbeta and 13 Jbeta primers were used. TCRdb's table, derived via immunoSEQ multiplex PCR, lists solely in-frame clones and lacks some. The sample lists 160,000 or so clones, about 88% occurring once. Overall study results and limits: TRBV6-2, TRBV6-3 and some other V segments were unresolvable in 87-base-pair reads. A later analysis associated 15,000 to 20,000 TCR beta sequences with HLA alleles at a 0.05 false discovery rate. The productive fraction for most TCR beta V segments was about 87% or about 30% in an earlier analysis. A link between a missense DCLRE1C variant and TCR beta V- and J-gene trimming emerged from a later analysis.

The rearrangement joins TRBV19 to TRBJ1-2; TRBD1 aligns across 7 bases. This TCR was recovered from a woman aged 18-29 years in good health and CMV-seronegative. The source material was PBMCs. DNA for the CDR3: TGTGCCAGTAGCCCCATACTGGGACAGCCCTATGGCTACACCTTC. Residues: CASSPILGQPYGYTF.